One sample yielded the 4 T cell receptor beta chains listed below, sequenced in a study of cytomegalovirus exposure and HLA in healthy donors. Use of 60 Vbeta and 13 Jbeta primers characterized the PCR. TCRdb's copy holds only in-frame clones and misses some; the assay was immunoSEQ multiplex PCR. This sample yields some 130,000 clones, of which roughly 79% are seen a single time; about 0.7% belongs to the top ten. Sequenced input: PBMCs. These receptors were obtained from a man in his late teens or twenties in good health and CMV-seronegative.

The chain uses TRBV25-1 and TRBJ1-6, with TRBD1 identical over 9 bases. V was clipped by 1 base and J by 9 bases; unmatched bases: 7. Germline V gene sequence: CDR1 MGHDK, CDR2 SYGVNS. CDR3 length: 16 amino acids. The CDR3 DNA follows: TGTGCCAGCAGTGAATTTCAGGGACAGGGACGTTCACCCCTCCACTTT. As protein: CASSEFQGQGRSPLHF. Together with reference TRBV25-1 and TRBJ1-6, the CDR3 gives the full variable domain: EADIYQTPRYLVIGTGKKITLECSQTMGHDKMYWYQQDPGMELHLIHYSYGVNSTEKGDLSSESTVSRIRTEHFPLTLESARPSHTSQYLCASSEFQGQGRSPLHFGNGTRLTVT.

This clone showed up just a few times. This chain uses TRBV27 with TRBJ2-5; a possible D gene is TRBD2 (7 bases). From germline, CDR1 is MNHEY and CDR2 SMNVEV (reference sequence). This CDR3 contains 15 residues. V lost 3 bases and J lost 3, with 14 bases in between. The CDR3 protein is CASSFGGGGEETQYF. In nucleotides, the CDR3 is TGTGCCAGCAGTTTTGGGGGGGGCGGTGAAGAGACCCAGTACTTC.

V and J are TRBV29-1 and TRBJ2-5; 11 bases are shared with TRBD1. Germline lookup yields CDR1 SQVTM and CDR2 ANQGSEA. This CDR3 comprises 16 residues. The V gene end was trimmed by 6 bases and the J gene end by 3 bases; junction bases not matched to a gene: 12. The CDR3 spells CSVHIDGTGGKETQYF. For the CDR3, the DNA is TGCAGCGTGCACATCGACGGGACAGGGGGTAAAGAGACCCAGTACTTC.

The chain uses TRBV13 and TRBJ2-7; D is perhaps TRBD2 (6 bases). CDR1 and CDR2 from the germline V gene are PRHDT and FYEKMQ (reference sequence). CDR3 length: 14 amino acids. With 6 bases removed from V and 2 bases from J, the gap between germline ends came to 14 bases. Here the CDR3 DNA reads TGTGCCAGCAGACAAAGTGGAGGGCCCTACGAGCAGTACTTC. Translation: CASRQSGGPYEQYF. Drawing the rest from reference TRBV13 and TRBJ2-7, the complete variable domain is AAGVIQSPRHLIKEKRETATLKCYPIPRHDTVYWYQQGPGQDPQFLISFYEKMQSDKGSIPDRFSAQQFSDYHSELNMSSLELGDSALYFCASRQSGGPYEQYFGPGTRLTVT.